This passage covers 24 T cell receptor beta chains from one sample sequenced in a study of radiotherapy plus CTLA-4 blockade in lung cancer. Repertoires were generated with immunoSEQ multiplex PCR, while TCRdb's copy carries only in-frame clones and drops some. Of tens of thousands of clones listed, 78% were seen once; the top ten hold approximately 24%. The source material was peripheral blood, sampled from a patient treated with radiotherapy plus ipilimumab. The receptors stem from a human donor with non-small cell lung cancer whose response to radiotherapy plus ipilimumab could not be evaluated. Some clones in this sample may be carry-over from other donors' samples.

The chain joins TRBV5-1 to TRBJ2-5, with 8 bases that match TRBD2. This CDR3 spans 15 amino acids. Looked up from germline, CDR1 is SGHRS and CDR2 is YFSETQ. The J segment lost 5 bases and the V segment lost 4 bases, leaving 10 bases of the junction unmatched. The CDR3 here is CASSPFGGEGETQYF. CDR3 in DNA: TGCGCCAGCAGCCCTTTCGGGGGGGAAGGGGAGACCCAGTACTTC.

This rearrangement joins TRBV29-1 to TRBJ2-5; unclear D gene. Germline values: CDR1 SQVTM, CDR2 ANQGSEA. CDR3 length equals 13 residues. V was clipped by 8 bases and J by 2 bases, with 15 bases between them. The CDR3 sequence: CSSPADSQETQYF. The CDR3 coding sequence is TGCAGCTCGCCGGCTGACTCTCAAGAGACCCAGTACTTC.

The chain links TRBV5-4 to TRBJ1-4, with TRBD1 as a possible D gene (6 bases). This CDR3 comprises 15 residues. Per germline, CDR1 SGHNT and CDR2 YYREEE (reference sequence). V lost 3 bases, J lost 0 bases, and 9 bases lay in between. Written as DNA, the CDR3 is TGTGCCAGCAGCTCTGGACAGACAACTAATGAAAAACTGTTTTTT. It codes for CASSSGQTTNEKLFF.

V usage is TRBV5-8 and J usage is TRBJ1-2, with TRBD1 matching over 7 bases. Trimming cost V 5 bases and J 4 bases; bases outside gene matches: 5. The CDR3 totals 13 residues. Per germline, CDR1 SGHTS and CDR2 YDEGEE. The DNA for the CDR3 is TGTGCCAGCAGGCGGCGGGACAGCTATGGCTACACCTTC. It is translated as CASRRRDSYGYTF. Filled out from reference TRBV5-8 and TRBJ1-2, the complete variable domain reads EAGVTQSPTHLIKTRGQQATLRCSPISGHTSVYWYQQALGLGLQFLLWYDEGEERNRGNFPPRFSGRQFPNYSSELNVNALELEDSALYLCASRRRDSYGYTFGSGTRLTVV.

The chain carries TRBV7-6 and TRBJ2-7; perhaps TRBD1 as D (5 bases). With 5 bases removed from V and 3 bases from J, the gap between germline ends came to 17 bases. The germline V gene encodes CDR1 SGHVS and CDR2 FNYEAQ. The CDR3 extends over 15 amino acids. This CDR3 reads CASSPTEAGYYEQYF. CDR3 nucleotides: TGTGCCAGCAGCCCCACAGAGGCAGGGTACTACGAGCAGTACTTC.

The chain recombines TRBV6-6 with TRBJ1-2, with D unclear. Germline-derived CDR1 and CDR2 are MNHNY and SVGAGI (reference sequence). Trimming pared 0 bases from V and 0 bases from J, leaving 5 bases between. The CDR3 loop spans 14 amino acids. CDR3 nucleotide sequence: TGTGCCAGCAGTTACTCTGAGGCTAACTATGGCTACACCTTC. Translating gives CASSYSEANYGYTF.

J is TRBJ2-1 and V is TRBV27; perhaps TRBD2 as D (5 bases). V gave up 7 bases and J gave up 7 bases, with 17 bases separating them. In germline, CDR1 is MNHEY, CDR2 SMNVEV (reference sequence). This CDR3 comprises 14 residues. This CDR3 is CASTRYAPGNEQFF. The CDR3 nucleotides read TGTGCCAGCACCCGATATGCCCCGGGGAATGAGCAGTTCTTC.

The genes are TRBV4-1 and TRBJ1-6; tentatively, D is TRBD1 (5 bases). Germline V gene data show CDR1 as MGHRA and CDR2 as YSYEKL. The ends were cut back, 1 base at V and 8 bases at J, with 12 bases in the middle. There are 15 residues in the CDR3. DNA for the CDR3: TGCGCCAGCAGCCAAGGGAAGGGGAACGATTCACCCCTCCACTTT. It yields the protein CASSQGKGNDSPLHF.

This clone was observed a few times. This chain connects TRBV6-6 to TRBJ1-1; D is ambiguous. The germline CDR1 and CDR2 sequences are MNHNY and SVGAGI (reference sequence). The CDR3 length is 13 residues. V shed 9 bases and J shed 4 bases, with 15 bases lying between them. CDR3 residues: CASNTGWPTEAFF. In DNA, the CDR3 is TGTGCCAGTAACACGGGGTGGCCCACTGAAGCTTTCTTT.

This CDR3 is CASSFATSGGGSTDTQYF. DNA of the CDR3: TGTGCCAGCAGTTTCGCGACTAGCGGGGGGGGTAGCACAGATACGCAGTATTTT. The rearrangement links TRBV28 to TRBJ2-3; TRBD2 agrees at 14 bases. In germline, CDR1 is MDHEN, CDR2 SYDVKM. The CDR3 is 18 residues long. V lost 3 bases to trimming and J lost 0 bases; unmatched junction nucleotides: 5.

This clone was seen once. This sequence joins TRBV4-3 and TRBJ1-2; D unresolved. The V and J ends lost 0 bases and 5 bases respectively, with 16 bases between them. The CDR3 has 16 amino acids. Germline values: CDR1 LGHNA, CDR2 YSLEER. CDR3 loop: CASSQEAPTAGYGYTF. The CDR3 DNA is TGCGCCAGCAGCCAAGAGGCCCCAACTGCGGGGTATGGCTACACCTTC.

This chain links TRBV10-3 with TRBJ2-1, with 13 positions matching TRBD2. Per the germline V gene, CDR1 is ENHRY and CDR2 is SYGVKD. J gave up 9 bases and V 6 bases, and 2 bases lay outside the gene matches. There are 13 residues in the CDR3. The CDR3 loop reads CAIRTSGGTEQFF. The CDR3 DNA reads TGTGCCATCAGGACTAGCGGGGGGACTGAGCAGTTCTTC.

This clone occurred once. This chain connects TRBV10-3 to TRBJ1-5, with D tentatively TRBD1 (5 bases). The V gene's germline CDR1 is ENHRY and CDR2 SYGVKD. The V end lost 4 bases, the J end lost 2 bases, and 12 bases lay between the germline ends. The CDR3 covers 15 residues. This CDR3 is CAISGGGDRNQPQHF. The CDR3 DNA reads TGTGCCATCAGTGGGGGAGGGGATCGCAATCAGCCCCAGCATTTT.

The rearrangement uses TRBV19 and TRBJ1-1, with unresolved D. Germline V gene data show CDR1 as LNHDA and CDR2 as SQIVND (reference sequence). CDR3 length: 13 residues. Trimming stripped 5 bases from V and 0 bases from J, with 7 bases between. The CDR3 here is CASSPTLNTEAFF. The CDR3, as DNA: TGTGCCAGTAGTCCGACATTGAACACTGAAGCTTTCTTT.

The V and J genes are TRBV6-5 and TRBJ1-1; 8 bases fit TRBD1. Trimming took 5 bases from V and 1 from J; bases not matched to a gene: 3. This CDR3 has 14 residues. CDR1 MNHEY and CDR2 SVGAGI come from the germline V gene. This chain's CDR3 is CASSDDRGNTEAFF. The CDR3 DNA reads as TGTGCCAGCAGTGATGACAGGGGGAACACTGAAGCTTTCTTT.

The chain uses TRBV19 and TRBJ2-1; 9 bases fit TRBD2. CDR1 and CDR2 (germline): LNHDA, SQIVND (reference sequence). J was trimmed by 2 bases and V by 6 bases; bases with no gene match: 5. The length of the CDR3 is 15 residues. CDR3 residues: CASSHSGGPYNEQFF. The CDR3 coding sequence is TGTGCCAGTAGCCATAGCGGGGGACCCTACAATGAGCAGTTCTTC. The full variable domain, in which reference TRBV19 and TRBJ2-1 provide the parts outside the CDR3, is DGGITQSPKYLFRKEGQNVTLSCEQNLNHDAMYWYRQDPGQGLRLIYYSQIVNDFQKGDIAEGYSVSREKKESFPLTVTSAQKNPTAFYLCASSHSGGPYNEQFFGPGTRLTVL.

The rearrangement joins TRBV5-1 to TRBJ2-1; 7 bases align to TRBD1. Germline values: CDR1 SGHRS, CDR2 YFSETQ. Trimming at V came to 0 bases and at J to 3 bases, leaving 12 bases not matched to a gene. This CDR3 has 18 residues. The CDR3 sequence: CASSLVGTVAKGYNEQFF. The CDR3 bases are TGCGCCAGCAGCTTGGTAGGGACAGTAGCTAAGGGCTACAATGAGCAGTTCTTC.

CDR3 sequence (DNA): TGTGCCAGTAGCGACGCGGGGGGAACCTACTACGAGCAGTACTTC. Protein: CASSDAGGTYYEQYF. J is TRBJ2-7 and V is TRBV19; 8 bases agree with TRBD2. The germline gives CDR1 LNHDA, CDR2 SQIVND (reference sequence). The CDR3 spans 15 residues. V was pared by 6 bases and J by 3 bases, with 10 bases of the junction left unmatched.

V is TRBV28 and J is TRBJ2-2; 7 positions match TRBD1. The germline V gene encodes CDR1 MDHEN and CDR2 SYDVKM. Trimming cost V 2 bases and J 5 bases; bases outside gene matches: 5. The CDR3 spans 15 residues. The CDR3 nucleotides read TGTGCCAGCAGTTTAGGTGACAGGGATACCGGGGAGCTGTTTTTT. Translating it yields CASSLGDRDTGELFF.

The chain couples TRBV18 to TRBJ1-2; a possible D gene is TRBD1 (6 bases). This CDR3 has 15 amino acids. V shed 1 base and J shed 0 bases, with 9 bases lying between them. Germline V lookup: CDR1 KGHSH, CDR2 LQKENI. CDR3 residues: CASSPLDRANYGYTF. CDR3 in DNA: TGTGCCAGCTCACCACTGGACAGAGCTAACTATGGCTACACCTTC.

The rearrangement links TRBV7-8 to TRBJ1-2; 9 bases align to TRBD1. Germline CDR1 and CDR2: SGHVS and FQNEAQ. J gave up 5 bases and V 0 bases, and 7 bases lay outside the gene matches. This CDR3 has 16 residues. The CDR3 reads CASSLAGTGKLYGYTF. The CDR3 bases are TGTGCCAGCAGCTTAGCCGGGACAGGGAAACTGTATGGCTACACCTTC.

V usage is TRBV1 and J usage is TRBJ1-2. TRBV1 is classified as a pseudogene. The CDR3 runs to 14 residues. CDR3 DNA sequence: TGCACCAGCGAACCAGTGGGGGGAGGTTTTGGCTACACCTTC. Protein product: CTSEPVGGGFGYTF.

The chain recombines TRBV19 with TRBJ2-1; 7 nucleotides match TRBD1. The V segment lost 8 bases and the J segment 9 bases; nucleotides outside the gene matches: 4. CDR3 length: 11 amino acids. CDR1 is LNHDA and CDR2 is SQIVND in the germline V gene (reference sequence). The CDR3 is CASGQEREQFF. CDR3 DNA sequence: TGTGCCAGTGGACAGGAACGTGAGCAGTTCTTC.

This sequence joins TRBV15 and TRBJ2-7; 7 bases are a match to TRBD1. Germline lookup yields CDR1 LNHNV and CDR2 YYDKDF (reference sequence). The CDR3 length is 15 residues. J gave up 2 bases and V 5 bases, and 9 bases lay outside the gene matches. Written as DNA, the CDR3 is TGTGCCACCAGCGCGGCCGACAGGGTACCCTACGAGCAGTACTTC. Residues: CATSAADRVPYEQYF. The variable domain in full, completed from reference TRBV15 and TRBJ2-7, reads DAMVIQNPRYQVTQFGKPVTLSCSQTLNHNVMYWYQQKSSQAPKLLFHYYDKDFNNEADTPDNFQSRRPNTSFCFLDIRSPGLGDTAMYLCATSAADRVPYEQYFGPGTRLTVT.